The T cell receptor beta chain described here comes from a study of OX40 agonist ivuxolimab in advanced cancers. This CDR3 comprises 14 residues. J was trimmed by 3 bases and V by 6 bases; bases with no gene match: 7. From germline, CDR1 is LNHDA and CDR2 SQIVND (reference sequence). Clones were sequenced by immunoSEQ multiplex PCR, and TCRdb holds only the in-frame ones, with some missing. The sample holds tens of thousands of clones, 75% to 90% seen once. As concerns this clone: What it binds is not known.

General observations from the study: There was clonal expansion of CD4+ and CD8+ blood T cells by week 6 at 0.1 to 3.0 mg/kg. Expanded clones belonging to CD8+ T cells outnumbered, on average, those of CD4+.

This sequence was found in an adult with an advanced solid tumor such as melanoma, head and neck, liver or kidney cancer. The J gene is TRBJ2-7, the V gene TRBV19; TRBD1 agrees at 8 bases. This material consisted of CD4+ or CD8+ T cells sorted from blood, taken in a trial of the OX40 agonist ivuxolimab. The CDR3 spells CASSQGTGDYEQYF. The CDR3 nucleotides are TGTGCCAGTAGCCAGGGGACAGGTGACTACGAGCAGTACTTC.